This is a list of T cell receptor beta chains from one sample in a study of blood T cell repertoires in COVID-19. This table comes from immunoSEQ multiplex PCR, and its TCRdb copy is limited to in-frame clones, with some not included. The sample has fewer than 300,000 clones; about 87% are singletons. Sequenced input: peripheral blood. Every receptor here comes from a woman aged 50 to 60 with COVID-19, enrolled during active disease. The CDR3 runs from the conserved cysteine through the conserved F or W. The D gene is left open where the match is weak. The size of a clone is reported for some rows only, either as once, few or many, or as a class for expanded clones.

clone_size: -
v_call: TRBV19
j_call: TRBJ1-3
d_call: -
cdr3_nt: TGTGCCAGTACAGGAGGCGGGGCTCTTGGAAACACCATATATTTT
cdr3_aa: CASTGGGALGNTIYF

clone_size: -
v_call: TRBV6-1
j_call: TRBJ2-1
d_call: TRBD1
cdr3_nt: TGTGCCAGCAGTGATGGGGACAGGGCCTACAATGAGCAGTTCTTC
cdr3_aa: CASSDGDRAYNEQFF

clone_size: -
v_call: TRBV19
j_call: TRBJ2-7
d_call: -
cdr3_nt: TGTGCCAGTAGTAGACAGAGCAGCTCCTACGAGCAGTACTTC
cdr3_aa: CASSRQSSSYEQYF

clone_size: -
v_call: TRBV6-5
j_call: TRBJ2-2
d_call: -
cdr3_nt: TGTGCCAGCAGTCGGACCGGGGAGCTGTTTTTT
cdr3_aa: CASSRTGELFF

clone_size: -
v_call: TRBV30
j_call: TRBJ1-2
d_call: -
cdr3_nt: TGTGCCTGGAGGAGACAGAGCCCTTATGGCTACACCTTC
cdr3_aa: CAWRRQSPYGYTF

clone_size: -
v_call: TRBV7-7
j_call: TRBJ1-2
d_call: -
cdr3_nt: TGTGCCAGCAGCTCCAATGGCTACACCTTC
cdr3_aa: CASSSNGYTF

clone_size: -
v_call: TRBV6-1
j_call: TRBJ2-5
d_call: TRBD2
cdr3_nt: TGTGCCAGCAGTGAGACTCTAGCGGCGGAGGAGACCCAGTACTTC
cdr3_aa: CASSETLAAEETQYF

clone_size: -
v_call: TRBV19
j_call: TRBJ2-2
d_call: -
cdr3_nt: TGTGCCAGTAGTATGTGGCAGGGAACCGGGGAGCTGTTTTTT
cdr3_aa: CASSMWQGTGELFF

clone_size: -
v_call: TRBV29-1
j_call: TRBJ1-1
d_call: -
cdr3_nt: TGCAGCGTTGACCGGGGTGGCACTGAAGCTTTCTTT
cdr3_aa: CSVDRGGTEAFF

clone_size: -
v_call: TRBV2
j_call: TRBJ2-1
d_call: TRBD2
cdr3_nt: TGTGCCAGCAGGCTTAGCGGGAGGGCCTCTTTGAATGAGCAGTTCTTC
cdr3_aa: CASRLSGRASLNEQFF

clone_size: -
v_call: TRBV6-6
j_call: TRBJ2-7
d_call: -
cdr3_nt: TGTGCCAGCAGTCGAGGGGAGAGCTCCTACGAGCAGTACTTC
cdr3_aa: CASSRGESSYEQYF

clone_size: once
v_call: TRBV18
j_call: TRBJ1-5
d_call: -
cdr3_nt: TGTGCCAGCTCCTCGGCGGCCGATCAGCCCCAGCATTTT
cdr3_aa: CASSSAADQPQHF

clone_size: -
v_call: TRBV7-3
j_call: TRBJ2-1
d_call: -
cdr3_nt: TGTGCCAGCGCCCCTCTTGAGGCGGGTGCCAATGAGCAGTTCTTC
cdr3_aa: CASAPLEAGANEQFF

clone_size: -
v_call: TRBV5-6
j_call: TRBJ2-1
d_call: -
cdr3_nt: TGTGCCAGCAGCTTGTCGCGGCTTTGGTCCTACAATGAGCAGTTCTTC
cdr3_aa: CASSLSRLWSYNEQFF

clone_size: once
v_call: TRBV2
j_call: TRBJ1-5
d_call: TRBD1
cdr3_nt: TGTGCCAGCAGTGATCCCAGGAACAGGGGGCACCATTATAGCAATCAGCCCCAGCATTTT
cdr3_aa: CASSDPRNRGHHYSNQPQHF

clone_size: -
v_call: TRBV7-2
j_call: TRBJ1-3
d_call: -
cdr3_nt: TGTGCCAGCAGCTTAGCGTCTGTAGGGGCGAGAGCAGGAAACACCATATATTTT
cdr3_aa: CASSLASVGARAGNTIYF

clone_size: -
v_call: TRBV30
j_call: TRBJ2-5
d_call: -
cdr3_nt: TGTGCCTGGAGTAAACAGGCTCAAGAGACCCAGTACTTC
cdr3_aa: CAWSKQAQETQYF

clone_size: -
v_call: TRBV27
j_call: TRBJ2-7
d_call: -
cdr3_nt: TGTGCCAGCAGTTCGACAGATCCCTACGAGCAGTACTTC
cdr3_aa: CASSSTDPYEQYF

clone_size: -
v_call: TRBV18
j_call: TRBJ2-5
d_call: -
cdr3_nt: TGTGCCAGCTCATTTACAGGACCCAAAGAGACCCAGTACTTC
cdr3_aa: CASSFTGPKETQYF

clone_size: -
v_call: TRBV29-1
j_call: TRBJ1-1
d_call: -
cdr3_nt: TGCAGCGTTATAGGGGTAAATATGAACACTGAAGCTTTCTTT
cdr3_aa: CSVIGVNMNTEAFF

clone_size: -
v_call: TRBV19
j_call: TRBJ2-7
d_call: TRBD1
cdr3_nt: TGTGCCAGTACCCCTGGGACAGGGCTCTACGAGCAGTACTTC
cdr3_aa: CASTPGTGLYEQYF

clone_size: -
v_call: TRBV7-8
j_call: TRBJ1-5
d_call: TRBD1
cdr3_nt: TGTGCCAGCACCCGAGGGACAGGGGGACATAGCAATCAGCCCCAGCATTTT
cdr3_aa: CASTRGTGGHSNQPQHF

clone_size: -
v_call: TRBV3-1/TRBV3-2
j_call: TRBJ2-3
d_call: -
cdr3_nt: TGTGCCAGCAGCCACTACGGTCTAACTAGCACAGATACGCAGTATTTT
cdr3_aa: CASSHYGLTSTDTQYF

clone_size: -
v_call: TRBV6-6
j_call: TRBJ2-5
d_call: -
cdr3_nt: TGTGCCAGCAGTTTCTCCCGAGGAGTATGGGAGACCCAGTACTTC
cdr3_aa: CASSFSRGVWETQYF

clone_size: -
v_call: TRBV7-8
j_call: TRBJ2-2
d_call: TRBD2
cdr3_nt: TGTGCCAGCAGCCCCCGAGTAGCGGGAGGACGGTCCGGGGAGCTGTTTTTT
cdr3_aa: CASSPRVAGGRSGELFF

clone_size: -
v_call: TRBV20-1
j_call: TRBJ1-1
d_call: -
cdr3_nt: TGCAGTGCTAGTAATTTTGGAGCTGAAGCTTTCTTT
cdr3_aa: CSASNFGAEAFF

clone_size: -
v_call: TRBV24-1
j_call: TRBJ2-7
d_call: TRBD1
cdr3_nt: TGTGCCACCAGTGACCCTACAGGGGGCTGGGACGAGCAGTACTTC
cdr3_aa: CATSDPTGGWDEQYF

clone_size: few
v_call: TRBV3-1/TRBV3-2
j_call: TRBJ2-3
d_call: -
cdr3_nt: TGTGCCAGCAGCCAAGTGACACCCACAGATACGCAGTATTTT
cdr3_aa: CASSQVTPTDTQYF

clone_size: -
v_call: TRBV5-1
j_call: TRBJ1-1
d_call: -
cdr3_nt: TGCGCCACCCGGGGGGGGGTCGGTACTGACACTGAAGCTTTCTTT
cdr3_aa: CATRGGVGTDTEAFF

clone_size: -
v_call: TRBV19
j_call: TRBJ2-7
d_call: TRBD1
cdr3_nt: TGTGCCAGTGATCAATCCGGGACAGGGTCTGGCGAGCAGTACTTC
cdr3_aa: CASDQSGTGSGEQYF

clone_size: -
v_call: TRBV25-1
j_call: TRBJ1-5
d_call: TRBD1
cdr3_nt: TGTGCCAGCAGTTCGGGCAGGGGGCTTCAGCCCCAGCATTTT
cdr3_aa: CASSSGRGLQPQHF

clone_size: -
v_call: TRBV24-1
j_call: TRBJ2-2
d_call: TRBD1
cdr3_nt: TGTGCCACCAGGGGACAGGGGGCGAGTACCGGGGAGCTGTTTTTT
cdr3_aa: CATRGQGASTGELFF

clone_size: -
v_call: TRBV5-1
j_call: TRBJ2-1
d_call: TRBD1
cdr3_nt: TGCGCCAGCAGCCCGTTAAACGACAGGGGGCGGAATGAGCAGTTCTTC
cdr3_aa: CASSPLNDRGRNEQFF

clone_size: -
v_call: TRBV6-2/TRBV6-3
j_call: TRBJ2-1
d_call: -
cdr3_nt: TGTGCCAGCAGTTACGGTCCAGCGGTCGGTCCCAATGAGCAGTTCTTC
cdr3_aa: CASSYGPAVGPNEQFF

clone_size: once
v_call: TRBV6-1
j_call: TRBJ2-7
d_call: -
cdr3_nt: TGTGCCAGCAGTGAACCTGGGGGACTTGGGACCTACGAGCAGTACTTC
cdr3_aa: CASSEPGGLGTYEQYF

clone_size: -
v_call: TRBV19
j_call: TRBJ2-1
d_call: TRBD2
cdr3_nt: TGTGCCAGTACTCGACTAGCGGGAGGGTCGAGCTCCTACAATGAGCAGTTCTTC
cdr3_aa: CASTRLAGGSSSYNEQFF

clone_size: -
v_call: TRBV11-3
j_call: TRBJ2-3
d_call: -
cdr3_nt: TGTGCCAGCAGCTTAGTGACAGGCTACAGGACAGATACGCAGTATTTT
cdr3_aa: CASSLVTGYRTDTQYF

clone_size: -
v_call: TRBV6-2/TRBV6-3
j_call: TRBJ1-5
d_call: TRBD1
cdr3_nt: TGTGCCAGCAGCTCTGACAGGGTCATCAGCAATCAGCCCCAGCATTTT
cdr3_aa: CASSSDRVISNQPQHF

clone_size: -
v_call: TRBV7-9
j_call: TRBJ1-2
d_call: -
cdr3_nt: TGTGCCAGCAGCGACCCGACAGGAGTTGGAGGCTACACCTTC
cdr3_aa: CASSDPTGVGGYTF

clone_size: -
v_call: TRBV5-6
j_call: TRBJ2-5
d_call: TRBD2
cdr3_nt: TGTGCCAGCAGCTTGGTAGCGGGAGTAGAGACCCAGTACTTC
cdr3_aa: CASSLVAGVETQYF

clone_size: -
v_call: TRBV5-1
j_call: TRBJ2-7
d_call: TRBD2
cdr3_nt: TGCGCCAGCAGCCTAGCGGGAGGGCCTTACGAGCAGTACTTC
cdr3_aa: CASSLAGGPYEQYF

clone_size: -
v_call: TRBV5-1
j_call: TRBJ2-2
d_call: TRBD2
cdr3_nt: TGCGCCAGCAGCTTGGGGCTAGCGGGGGCCGGGGAGCTGTTTTTT
cdr3_aa: CASSLGLAGAGELFF

clone_size: -
v_call: TRBV5-4
j_call: TRBJ2-1
d_call: TRBD2
cdr3_nt: TGTGCCAGCAGCCCCGCTAGCGGGACCTACAATGAGCAGTTCTTC
cdr3_aa: CASSPASGTYNEQFF

clone_size: -
v_call: TRBV5-1
j_call: TRBJ2-7
d_call: TRBD1
cdr3_nt: TGCGCCAGCAGCTTAGACAGGGACGAGCAGTACTTC
cdr3_aa: CASSLDRDEQYF

clone_size: -
v_call: TRBV11-3
j_call: TRBJ2-2
d_call: TRBD2
cdr3_nt: TGTGCCAGCAGCTTAACCTTTCAGACTAGCGGGAGATATACCGGGGAGCTGTTTTTT
cdr3_aa: CASSLTFQTSGRYTGELFF

clone_size: -
v_call: TRBV7-3
j_call: TRBJ1-1
d_call: TRBD1
cdr3_nt: TGTGCCAGCAGCTATCACAGGGGAGGCGAAGCTTTCTTT
cdr3_aa: CASSYHRGGEAFF

clone_size: -
v_call: TRBV30
j_call: TRBJ1-1
d_call: -
cdr3_nt: TGTGCCTGGACGCGGTCCCAGAACACTGAAGCTTTCTTT
cdr3_aa: CAWTRSQNTEAFF

clone_size: -
v_call: TRBV5-4
j_call: TRBJ1-5
d_call: -
cdr3_nt: TGTGCCAGCAGCGCCGGGGGGGGTCAGCCCCAGCATTTT
cdr3_aa: CASSAGGGQPQHF

clone_size: -
v_call: TRBV13
j_call: TRBJ2-7
d_call: -
cdr3_nt: TGTGCCAGCAGCTTAAAACTAGCCTACGAGCAGTACTTC
cdr3_aa: CASSLKLAYEQYF

clone_size: once
v_call: TRBV27
j_call: TRBJ2-2
d_call: TRBD1
cdr3_nt: TGTGCCAGCAGTGCCCGGACAGGGGGCGTTAGGAACACCGGGGAGCTGTTTTTT
cdr3_aa: CASSARTGGVRNTGELFF

clone_size: -
v_call: TRBV5-6
j_call: TRBJ1-2
d_call: -
cdr3_nt: TGTGCCAGCAGCCCGGATGCACAGACCTATGGCTACACCTTC
cdr3_aa: CASSPDAQTYGYTF

clone_size: -
v_call: TRBV30
j_call: TRBJ2-5
d_call: -
cdr3_nt: TGTGCCTGGAGTGTCGGGACCCAGTACTTC
cdr3_aa: CAWSVGTQYF

clone_size: once
v_call: TRBV5-1
j_call: TRBJ2-5
d_call: TRBD1
cdr3_nt: TGCGCCAGTTCAGGGGGCCGCTCTCAAGAGACCCAGTACTTC
cdr3_aa: CASSGGRSQETQYF

clone_size: -
v_call: TRBV29-1
j_call: TRBJ1-1
d_call: -
cdr3_nt: TGCAGCGTTGAAGGCGGGGGGCCCACTGAAGCTTTCTTT
cdr3_aa: CSVEGGGPTEAFF

clone_size: -
v_call: TRBV11-2
j_call: TRBJ2-5
d_call: TRBD2
cdr3_nt: TGTGCCAGCAGCCCACGGGTTACTAGCGGGAGTTCAGAGACCCAGTACTTC
cdr3_aa: CASSPRVTSGSSETQYF

clone_size: many
v_call: TRBV10-3
j_call: TRBJ2-3
d_call: TRBD2
cdr3_nt: TGTGCCATCAGTGACCCCCGCGGGAGCGGCACAGATACGCAGTATTTT
cdr3_aa: CAISDPRGSGTDTQYF

clone_size: -
v_call: TRBV19
j_call: TRBJ1-1
d_call: TRBD1
cdr3_nt: TGTGCCAGTAGTCCCCGAGACAGGGGCACTGAAGCTTTCTTT
cdr3_aa: CASSPRDRGTEAFF

clone_size: -
v_call: TRBV6-1
j_call: TRBJ2-5
d_call: TRBD1
cdr3_nt: TGTGCCAGCAGTGAAACTCACAGGGGAATGGGGACCCAGTACTTC
cdr3_aa: CASSETHRGMGTQYF

clone_size: -
v_call: TRBV30
j_call: TRBJ2-2
d_call: TRBD2
cdr3_nt: TGTGCCTGGAGTTTAGCGGGACTCGGCACCGGGGAGCTGTTTTTT
cdr3_aa: CAWSLAGLGTGELFF

clone_size: -
v_call: TRBV27
j_call: TRBJ2-1
d_call: TRBD2
cdr3_nt: TGTGCCAGCAGTTACGGACTAGCGGGATACAATGAGCAGTTCTTC
cdr3_aa: CASSYGLAGYNEQFF